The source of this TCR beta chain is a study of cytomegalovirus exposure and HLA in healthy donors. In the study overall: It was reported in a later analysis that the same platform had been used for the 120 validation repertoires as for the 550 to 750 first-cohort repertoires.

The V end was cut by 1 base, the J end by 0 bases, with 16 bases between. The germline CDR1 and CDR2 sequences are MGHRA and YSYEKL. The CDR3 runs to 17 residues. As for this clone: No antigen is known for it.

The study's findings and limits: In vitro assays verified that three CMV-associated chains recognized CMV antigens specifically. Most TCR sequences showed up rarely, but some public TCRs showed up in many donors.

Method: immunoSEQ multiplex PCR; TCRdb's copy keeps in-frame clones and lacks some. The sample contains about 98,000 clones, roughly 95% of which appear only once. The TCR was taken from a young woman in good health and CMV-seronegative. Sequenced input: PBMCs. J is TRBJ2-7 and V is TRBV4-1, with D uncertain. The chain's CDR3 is CASSQGSLESTSYEQYF. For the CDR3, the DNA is TGCGCCAGCAGCCAAGGGTCCCTAGAGTCAACCTCCTACGAGCAGTACTTC.